This T cell receptor beta chain appears in the sequencing data of a study of T cell repertoires in cytomegalovirus infection. Findings and limits, study-wide: Clonotypes of TCR beta that were HLA-C-restricted and CMV-specific dominated the ex vivo response.

TCRdb itself ran the reads through MiXCR, one entry per CDR3 protein. This table has approximately 290,000 distinct CDR3 sequences, roughly 26% appearing once. The V gene lost 0 bases and the J gene lost 3 bases, with 12 bases spanning the gap. Per germline, CDR1 DFQATT and CDR2 SNEGSKA (reference sequence). The CDR3 contains 15 residues. This clonotype was counted between two and nine times. Its specificity is not known. This chain uses TRBV20-1 with TRBJ2-1; no clear D gene. Sequenced material: PBMCs. The origin of this receptor is a human donor in good health (CMV status not recorded). Some clones in this sample may be carry-over from other donors' samples. The CDR3 DNA sequence: TGCAGTGCTAGAGAAAGTGGTTCCCACTACAATGAGCAGTTCTTC. This gives the protein CSARESGSHYNEQFF.